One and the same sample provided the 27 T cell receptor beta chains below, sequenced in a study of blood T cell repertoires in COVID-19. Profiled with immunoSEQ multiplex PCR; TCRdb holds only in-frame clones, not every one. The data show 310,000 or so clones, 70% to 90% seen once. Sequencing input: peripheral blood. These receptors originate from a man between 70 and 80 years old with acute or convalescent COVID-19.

The CDR3 loop reads CASSLGLGTDTQYF. In DNA form, the CDR3 reads TGTGCCAGCAGCTTAGGTCTAGGCACAGATACGCAGTATTTT. This chain connects TRBV7-2 to TRBJ2-3; D remains ambiguous. The CDR3 loop spans 14 amino acids. Germline V gives CDR1 SGHTA, CDR2 FQGNSA. The germline V and J ends were trimmed by 1 base and 1 base, with 6 bases remaining between them.

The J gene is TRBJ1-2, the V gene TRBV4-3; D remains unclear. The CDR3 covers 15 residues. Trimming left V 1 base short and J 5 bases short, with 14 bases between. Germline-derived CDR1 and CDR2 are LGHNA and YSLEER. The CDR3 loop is CASSQGAGSGYGYTF. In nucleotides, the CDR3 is TGCGCCAGCAGCCAAGGGGCTGGGTCCGGTTATGGCTACACCTTC.

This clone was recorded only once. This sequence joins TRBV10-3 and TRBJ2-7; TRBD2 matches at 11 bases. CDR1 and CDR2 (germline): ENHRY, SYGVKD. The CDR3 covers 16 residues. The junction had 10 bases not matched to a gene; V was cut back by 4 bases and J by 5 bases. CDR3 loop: CAISGRLAGTNDEQYF. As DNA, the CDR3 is TGTGCCATCAGTGGGAGACTAGCGGGGACCAACGACGAGCAGTACTTC.

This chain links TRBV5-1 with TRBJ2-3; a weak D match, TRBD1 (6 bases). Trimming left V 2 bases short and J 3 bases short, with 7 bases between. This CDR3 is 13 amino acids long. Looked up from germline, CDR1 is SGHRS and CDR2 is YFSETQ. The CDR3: CASSLGTTDTQYF. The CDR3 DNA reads TGCGCCAGCAGCTTAGGGACAACAGATACGCAGTATTTT.

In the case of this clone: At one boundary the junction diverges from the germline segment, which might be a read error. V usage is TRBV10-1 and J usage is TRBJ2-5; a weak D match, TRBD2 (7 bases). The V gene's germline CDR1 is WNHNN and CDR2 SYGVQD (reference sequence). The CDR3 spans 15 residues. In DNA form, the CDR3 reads TGCGCCCGCAGTGGTCATGGGGGGGCGGGGGAGACCCAGTACTTC. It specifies CARSGHGGAGETQYF.

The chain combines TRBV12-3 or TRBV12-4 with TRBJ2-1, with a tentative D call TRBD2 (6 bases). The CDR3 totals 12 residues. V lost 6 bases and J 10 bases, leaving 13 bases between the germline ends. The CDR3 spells CASSSMGGEQFF. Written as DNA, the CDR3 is TGTGCCAGCAGCTCCATGGGGGGAGAGCAGTTCTTC.

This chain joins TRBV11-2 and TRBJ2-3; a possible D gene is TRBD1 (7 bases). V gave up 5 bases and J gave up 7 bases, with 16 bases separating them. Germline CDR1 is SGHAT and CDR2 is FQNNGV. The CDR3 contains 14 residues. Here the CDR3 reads CASSGGGALNTQYF. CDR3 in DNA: TGTGCCAGCAGCGGAGGGGGCGCCTTGAATACGCAGTATTTT. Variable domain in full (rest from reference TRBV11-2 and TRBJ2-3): EAGVAQSPRYKIIEKRQSVAFWCNPISGHATLYWYQQILGQGPKLLIQFQNNGVVDDSQLPKDRFSAERLKGVDSTLKIQPAKLEDSAVYLCASSGGGALNTQYFGPGTRLTVL.

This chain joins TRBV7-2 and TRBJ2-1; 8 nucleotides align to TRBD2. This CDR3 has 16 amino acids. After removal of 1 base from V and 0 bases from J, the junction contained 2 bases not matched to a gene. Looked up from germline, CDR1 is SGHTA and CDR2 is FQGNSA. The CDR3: CASSLGAGASYNEQFF. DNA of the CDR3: TGTGCCAGCAGCTTAGGAGCGGGGGCCTCCTACAATGAGCAGTTCTTC.

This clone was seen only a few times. The DNA for the CDR3 is TGTGCCAGCAGTGAAGCGCGGGGGACAGGGGTTTCACCCCTCCACTTT. Translating it yields CASSEARGTGVSPLHF. The chain joins TRBV2 to TRBJ1-6, with 10 nucleotides matching TRBD1. The CDR3 consists of 16 residues. Germline CDR1 SNHLY, CDR2 FYNNEI. Trimming took 0 bases from V and 9 from J; bases not matched to a gene: 5.

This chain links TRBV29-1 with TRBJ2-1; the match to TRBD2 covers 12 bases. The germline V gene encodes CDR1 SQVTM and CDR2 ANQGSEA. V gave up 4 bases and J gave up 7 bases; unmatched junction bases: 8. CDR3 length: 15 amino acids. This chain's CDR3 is CSVGTSGTSWNEQFF. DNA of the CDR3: TGCAGCGTTGGGACTAGCGGGACCTCCTGGAATGAGCAGTTCTTC.

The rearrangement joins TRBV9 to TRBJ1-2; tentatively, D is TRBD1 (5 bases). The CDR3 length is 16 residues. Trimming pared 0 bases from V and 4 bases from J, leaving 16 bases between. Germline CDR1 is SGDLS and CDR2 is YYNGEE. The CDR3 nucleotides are TGTGCCAGCAGCGTAGCAACAGGACTGGAGGGCTATGGCTACACCTTC. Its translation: CASSVATGLEGYGYTF.

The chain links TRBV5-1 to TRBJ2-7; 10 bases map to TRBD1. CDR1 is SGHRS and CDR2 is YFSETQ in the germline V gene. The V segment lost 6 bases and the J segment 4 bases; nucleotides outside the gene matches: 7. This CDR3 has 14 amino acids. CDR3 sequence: CASNPTGGMYEQYF. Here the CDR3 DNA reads TGCGCCAGCAACCCGACAGGGGGCATGTACGAGCAGTACTTC.

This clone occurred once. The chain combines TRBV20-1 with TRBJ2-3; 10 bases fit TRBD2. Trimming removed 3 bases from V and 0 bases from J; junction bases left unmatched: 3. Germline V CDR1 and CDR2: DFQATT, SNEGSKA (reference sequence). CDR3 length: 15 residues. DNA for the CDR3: TGCAGTGCTAGTCCGACTAGCGGGAGCACAGATACGCAGTATTTT. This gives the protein CSASPTSGSTDTQYF.

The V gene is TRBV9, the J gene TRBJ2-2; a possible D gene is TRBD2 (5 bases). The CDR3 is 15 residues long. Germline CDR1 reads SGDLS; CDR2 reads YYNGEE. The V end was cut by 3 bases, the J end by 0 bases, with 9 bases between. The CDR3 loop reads CASSEDGANTGELFF. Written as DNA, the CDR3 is TGTGCCAGCAGCGAGGACGGGGCGAACACCGGGGAGCTGTTTTTT.

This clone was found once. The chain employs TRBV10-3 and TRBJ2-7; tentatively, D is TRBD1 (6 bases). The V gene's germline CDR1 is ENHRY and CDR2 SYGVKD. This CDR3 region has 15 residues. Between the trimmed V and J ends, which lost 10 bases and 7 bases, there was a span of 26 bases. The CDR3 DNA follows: TGTGCCACTACGTTAAGACAGGAAGCCCCGTATGAGCAGTACTTC. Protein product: CATTLRQEAPYEQYF.

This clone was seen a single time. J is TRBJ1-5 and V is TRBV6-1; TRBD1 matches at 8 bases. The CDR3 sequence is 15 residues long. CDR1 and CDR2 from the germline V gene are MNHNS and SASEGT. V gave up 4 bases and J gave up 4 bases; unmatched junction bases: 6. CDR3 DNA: TGTGCCAGCAGTGTCCAGACAGGGGTAAATCAGCCCCAGCATTTT. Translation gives CASSVQTGVNQPQHF.

The CDR3 is CASSLRTGANYGYTF. CDR3 in DNA: TGCGCCAGCAGCTTGAGGACGGGAGCTAACTATGGCTACACCTTC. The rearrangement links TRBV5-1 to TRBJ1-2; no clear D gene. In germline, CDR1 is SGHRS, CDR2 YFSETQ. The CDR3 extends over 15 amino acids. Trimming took 1 base from V and 0 from J, leaving 10 bases between them. The whole variable domain, remainder taken from reference TRBV5-1 and TRBJ1-2, is KAGVTQTPRYLIKTRGQQVTLSCSPISGHRSVSWYQQTPGQGLQFLFEYFSETQRNKGNFPGRFSGRQFSNSRSEMNVSTLELGDSALYLCASSLRTGANYGYTFGSGTRLTVV.

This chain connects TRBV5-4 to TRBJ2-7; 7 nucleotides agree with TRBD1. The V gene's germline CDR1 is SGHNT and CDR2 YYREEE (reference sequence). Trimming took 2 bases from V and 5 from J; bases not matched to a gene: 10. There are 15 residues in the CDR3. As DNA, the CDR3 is TGTGCCAGCAGCTTACAGGGGACGAGCGCCCACGAGCAGTACTTC. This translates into CASSLQGTSAHEQYF.

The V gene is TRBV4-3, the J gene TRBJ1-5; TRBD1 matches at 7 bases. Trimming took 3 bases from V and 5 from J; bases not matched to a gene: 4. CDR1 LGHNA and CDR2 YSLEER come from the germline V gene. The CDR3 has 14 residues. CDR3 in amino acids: CASSQDRLYQPQHF. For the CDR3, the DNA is TGCGCCAGCAGCCAGGACAGGCTTTATCAGCCCCAGCATTTT.

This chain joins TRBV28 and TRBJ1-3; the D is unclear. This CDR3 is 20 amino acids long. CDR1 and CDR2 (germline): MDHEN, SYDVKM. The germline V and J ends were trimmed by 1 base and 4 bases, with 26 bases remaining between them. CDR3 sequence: CASSLSALGTATEGGNTIYF. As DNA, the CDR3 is TGTGCCAGCAGTTTATCCGCCTTGGGTACAGCCACTGAAGGAGGAAACACCATATATTTT.

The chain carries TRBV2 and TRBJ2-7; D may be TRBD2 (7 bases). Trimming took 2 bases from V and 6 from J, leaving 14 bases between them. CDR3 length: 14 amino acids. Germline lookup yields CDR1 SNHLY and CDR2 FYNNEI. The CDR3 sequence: CASSESRGGGEQYF. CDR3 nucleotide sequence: TGTGCCAGCAGTGAATCCAGGGGAGGGGGCGAGCAGTACTTC.

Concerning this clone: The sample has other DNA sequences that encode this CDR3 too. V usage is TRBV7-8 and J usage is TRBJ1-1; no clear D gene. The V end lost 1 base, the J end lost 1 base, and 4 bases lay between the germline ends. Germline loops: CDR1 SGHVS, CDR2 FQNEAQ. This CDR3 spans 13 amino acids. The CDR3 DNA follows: TGTGCCAGCAGCTTAGGGAGGAACACTGAAGCTTTCTTT. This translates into CASSLGRNTEAFF.

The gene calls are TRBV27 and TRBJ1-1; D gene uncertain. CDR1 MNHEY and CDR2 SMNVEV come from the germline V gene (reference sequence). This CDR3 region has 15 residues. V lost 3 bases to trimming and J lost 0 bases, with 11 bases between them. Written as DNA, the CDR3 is TGTGCCAGCAGTTTCGGCGTCGACATGAACACTGAAGCTTTCTTT. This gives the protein CASSFGVDMNTEAFF.

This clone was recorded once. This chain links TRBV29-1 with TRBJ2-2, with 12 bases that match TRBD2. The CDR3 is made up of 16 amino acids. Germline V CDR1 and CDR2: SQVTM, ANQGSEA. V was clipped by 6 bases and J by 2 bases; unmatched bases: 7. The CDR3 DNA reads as TGCAGCGTCACAGGACTAGCGGGAAAAAACACCGGGGAGCTGTTTTTT. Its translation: CSVTGLAGKNTGELFF.

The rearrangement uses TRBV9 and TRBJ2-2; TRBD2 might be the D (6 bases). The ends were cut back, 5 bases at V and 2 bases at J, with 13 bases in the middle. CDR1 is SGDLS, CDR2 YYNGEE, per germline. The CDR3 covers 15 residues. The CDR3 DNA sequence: TGTGCCAGCAGGTCTCACGGGAGCAACACCGGGGAGCTGTTTTTT. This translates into CASRSHGSNTGELFF.

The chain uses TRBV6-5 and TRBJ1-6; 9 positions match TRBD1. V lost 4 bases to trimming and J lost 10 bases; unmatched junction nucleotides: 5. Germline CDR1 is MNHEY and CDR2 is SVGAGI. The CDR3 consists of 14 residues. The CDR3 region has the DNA TGTGCCAGCAGTTTGGGACAGGGCGCCTCACCCCTCCACTTT. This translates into CASSLGQGASPLHF.

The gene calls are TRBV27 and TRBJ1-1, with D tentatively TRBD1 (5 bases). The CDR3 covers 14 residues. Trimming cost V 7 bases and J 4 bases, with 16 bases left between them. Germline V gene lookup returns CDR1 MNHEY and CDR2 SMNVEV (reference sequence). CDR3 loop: CASTRRGGSTEAFF. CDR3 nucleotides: TGTGCCAGCACTCGCCGGGGGGGAAGCACTGAAGCTTTCTTT.